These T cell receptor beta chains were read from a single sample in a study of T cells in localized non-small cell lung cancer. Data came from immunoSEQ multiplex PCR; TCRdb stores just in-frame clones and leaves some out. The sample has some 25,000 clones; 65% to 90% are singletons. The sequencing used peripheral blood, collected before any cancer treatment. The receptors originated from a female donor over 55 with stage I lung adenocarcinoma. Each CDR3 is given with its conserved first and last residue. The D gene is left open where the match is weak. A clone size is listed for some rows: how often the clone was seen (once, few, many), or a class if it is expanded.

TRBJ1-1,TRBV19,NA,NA,CASSPLRSDGVNTEAFF,TGTGCCAGTAGTCCTCTTAGATCTGATGGGGTGAACACTGAAGCTTTCTTT
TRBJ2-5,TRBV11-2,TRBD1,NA,CASTTLGQGQETQYF,TGTGCCAGCACCACCCTCGGACAGGGACAAGAGACCCAGTACTTC
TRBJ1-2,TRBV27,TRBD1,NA,CASSSGQAGGYGYTF,TGTGCCAGCAGCTCGGGACAGGCCGGTGGGTATGGCTACACCTTC
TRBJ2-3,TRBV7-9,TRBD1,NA,CASSRPGGPTSTDTQYF,TGTGCCAGCAGCCGCCCAGGGGGCCCTACTAGCACAGATACGCAGTATTTT
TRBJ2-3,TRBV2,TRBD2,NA,CASSNPGGLAGVSTDTQYF,TGTGCCAGCAGCAACCCCGGGGGGCTAGCGGGGGTCAGCACAGATACGCAGTATTTT
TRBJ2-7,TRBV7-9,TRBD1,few,CASSPDRDGYEQYF,TGTGCCAGCAGCCCCGACAGGGACGGCTACGAGCAGTACTTC
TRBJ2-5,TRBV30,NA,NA,CAWSVTGRETQYF,TGTGCCTGGAGTGTAACAGGGAGGGAGACCCAGTACTTC
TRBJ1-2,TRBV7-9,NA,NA,CASSVGGVNYGYTF,TGTGCCAGCAGCGTAGGGGGGGTTAACTATGGCTACACCTTC
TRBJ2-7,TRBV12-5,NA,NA,CASGFRTGRGNEQYF,TGTGCTAGTGGTTTCCGGACAGGGCGGGGGAACGAGCAGTACTTC
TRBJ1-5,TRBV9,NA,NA,CASSQGRINQPQHF,TGTGCCAGCAGCCAGGGACGGATCAATCAGCCCCAGCATTTT
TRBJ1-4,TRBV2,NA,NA,CASRTDVRNEKLFF,TGTGCCAGCAGGACCGACGTACGGAATGAAAAACTGTTTTTT
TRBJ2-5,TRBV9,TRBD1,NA,CASSVGQGQTQYF,TGTGCCAGCAGCGTAGGACAGGGCCAGACCCAGTACTTC
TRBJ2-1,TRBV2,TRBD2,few,CASSESRLAGDEQFF,TGTGCCAGCAGTGAATCACGGCTAGCGGGAGATGAGCAGTTCTTC
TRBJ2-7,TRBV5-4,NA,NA,CASSLAGAGGLYEQYF,TGTGCCAGCAGCTTGGCCGGGGCAGGGGGGTTATACGAGCAGTACTTC
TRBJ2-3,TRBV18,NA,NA,CASSPPSTDTQYF,TGTGCCAGCTCACCACCTAGCACAGATACGCAGTATTTT
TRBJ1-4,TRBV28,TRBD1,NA,CASSTQGAVGEKLFF,TGTGCCAGCAGTACACAGGGGGCAGTCGGTGAAAAACTGTTTTTT
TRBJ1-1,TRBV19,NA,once,CASRYGGGQPEAFF,TGTGCCAGTAGATACGGGGGAGGTCAACCTGAAGCTTTCTTT
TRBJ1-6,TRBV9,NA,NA,CASSPRAGISPLHF,TGTGCCAGCAGCCCGCGAGCCGGGATTTCACCCCTCCACTTT
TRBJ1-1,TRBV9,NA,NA,CASSPGRGDEAFF,TGTGCCAGCAGCCCCGGACGGGGGGATGAAGCTTTCTTT
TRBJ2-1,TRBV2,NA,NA,CASSKGLLGLVNDNEQFF,TGTGCCAGCAGTAAGGGTTTACTAGGCTTAGTTAATGACAATGAGCAGTTCTTC
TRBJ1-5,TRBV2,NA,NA,CASSEKVGAQPQHF,TGTGCCAGCAGTGAAAAAGTGGGAGCTCAGCCCCAGCATTTT
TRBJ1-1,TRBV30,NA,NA,CAWRNRLETEAFF,TGTGCCTGGAGGAACAGGTTGGAGACTGAAGCTTTCTTT
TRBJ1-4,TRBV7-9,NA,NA,CASSLDGEKLFF,TGTGCCAGCAGCTTAGATGGGGAAAAACTGTTTTTT
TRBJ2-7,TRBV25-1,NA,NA,CASGLYEQYF,TGTGCCAGCGGACTCTACGAGCAGTACTTC
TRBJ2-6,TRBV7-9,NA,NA,CASSFWESYSGANVLTF,TGTGCCAGCAGCTTCTGGGAGTCCTACTCTGGGGCCAACGTCCTGACTTTC
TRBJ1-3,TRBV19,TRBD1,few,CASSIRQRQGYGNTIYF,TGTGCCAGTAGTATCCGGCAGCGACAGGGGTATGGAAACACCATATATTTT
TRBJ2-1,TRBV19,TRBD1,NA,CASSPLGRGQDNEQFF,TGTGCCAGTAGTCCCCTCGGCAGGGGGCAGGACAATGAGCAGTTCTTC
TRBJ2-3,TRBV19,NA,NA,CASSIFAVGSTDTQYF,TGTGCCAGTAGTATTTTCGCGGTAGGGAGCACAGATACGCAGTATTTT
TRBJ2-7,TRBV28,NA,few,CASSFEGRSEQYF,TGTGCCAGCAGTTTTGAGGGACGCTCCGAGCAGTACTTC
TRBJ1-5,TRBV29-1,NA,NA,CSVEVEQGKGPQHF,TGCAGCGTTGAAGTTGAACAGGGTAAGGGGCCCCAGCATTTT
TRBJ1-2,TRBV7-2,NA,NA,CASASGPNPNYGYTF,TGTGCCAGCGCAAGTGGCCCCAACCCTAACTATGGCTACACCTTC
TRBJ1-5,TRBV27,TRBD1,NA,CASSLSVRGRVHQPQHF,TGTGCCAGCAGTTTATCGGTCAGGGGGCGTGTTCATCAGCCCCAGCATTTT
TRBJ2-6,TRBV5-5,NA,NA,CASSLYPDVTSGANVLTF,TGTGCCAGCAGCTTGTACCCTGATGTTACCTCTGGGGCCAACGTCCTGACTTTC
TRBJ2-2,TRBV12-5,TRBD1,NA,CASGWTGGSTGELFF,TGTGCTAGTGGTTGGACAGGGGGCAGCACCGGGGAGCTGTTTTTT
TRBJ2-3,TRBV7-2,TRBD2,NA,CASKPGLAHTQYF,TGTGCCAGCAAACCGGGACTAGCGCATACGCAGTATTTT
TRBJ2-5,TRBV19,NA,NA,CASSNQGVETQYF,TGTGCCAGTAGTAATCAGGGTGTGGAGACCCAGTACTTC
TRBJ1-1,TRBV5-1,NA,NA,CASSFGGDTEAFF,TGCGCCAGCAGCTTCGGAGGGGACACTGAAGCTTTCTTT
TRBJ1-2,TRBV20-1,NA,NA,CSASPGGYTF,TGCAGTGCTTCCCCGGGGGGCTACACCTTC
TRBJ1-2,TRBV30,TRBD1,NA,CAWTTGTGYGYTF,TGTGCCTGGACCACAGGGACAGGCTATGGCTACACCTTC
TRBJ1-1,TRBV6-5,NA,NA,CASRIRGLTEAFF,TGTGCCAGCAGGATAAGGGGCTTAACTGAAGCTTTCTTT
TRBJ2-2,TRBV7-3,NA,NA,CASRLGAFTGELFF,TGTGCCAGCCGTCTGGGGGCTTTCACCGGGGAGCTGTTTTTT
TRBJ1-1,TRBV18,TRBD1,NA,CASWDRGLSEAFF,TGTGCCAGCTGGGACAGGGGGCTTTCTGAAGCTTTCTTT
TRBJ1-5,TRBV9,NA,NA,CASSVDTGNQPQHF,TGTGCCAGCAGCGTAGATACGGGCAATCAGCCCCAGCATTTT
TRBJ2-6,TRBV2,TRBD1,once,CGDRSNSGANVLTF,TGTGGGGACAGAAGTAACTCTGGGGCCAACGTCCTGACTTTC
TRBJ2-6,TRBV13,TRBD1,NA,CASSPRGILPSGANVLTF,TGTGCCAGCAGCCCCAGGGGGATCCTACCCTCTGGGGCCAACGTCCTGACTTTC
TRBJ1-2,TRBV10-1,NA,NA,CASSEKGRHHGYTF,TGCGCCAGCAGTGAGAAGGGCCGACACCATGGCTACACCTTC
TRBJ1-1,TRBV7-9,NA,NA,CASSFGRSNTEAFF,TGTGCCAGCAGCTTTGGTCGGTCGAACACTGAAGCTTTCTTT
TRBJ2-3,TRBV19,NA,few,CASSSVFATSTDTQYF,TGTGCCAGTAGTTCCGTATTTGCCACTAGCACAGATACGCAGTATTTT
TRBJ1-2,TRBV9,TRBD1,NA,CASSPTGDYGYTF,TGTGCCAGCAGCCCGACAGGGGACTATGGCTACACCTTC
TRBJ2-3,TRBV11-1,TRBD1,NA,CASSLGQGGTDTQYF,TGTGCCAGCAGCTTAGGACAGGGGGGCACAGATACGCAGTATTTT
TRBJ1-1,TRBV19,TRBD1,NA,CASSSDRVTEAFF,TGTGCCAGTAGTAGTGACAGGGTGACTGAAGCTTTCTTT
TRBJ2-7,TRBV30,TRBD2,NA,CAWSGRGLAGRYEQYF,TGTGCCTGGAGTGGCCGGGGACTAGCGGGAAGGTACGAGCAGTACTTC
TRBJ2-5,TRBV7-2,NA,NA,CASSRRRRAETQYF,TGTGCCAGCAGCCGAAGGCGCAGGGCTGAGACCCAGTACTTC
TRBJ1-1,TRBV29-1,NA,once,CSVDLARRGEAFF,TGCAGCGTTGACCTGGCGCGCAGGGGAGAAGCTTTCTTT
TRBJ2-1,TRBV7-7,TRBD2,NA,CASSFASGRDSYNEQFF,TGTGCTAGCAGCTTTGCTAGCGGGCGAGACTCCTACAATGAGCAGTTCTTC
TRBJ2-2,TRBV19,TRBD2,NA,CASSSRTSGGSGELFF,TGTGCCAGTAGTTCCAGGACTAGCGGGGGATCCGGGGAGCTGTTTTTT
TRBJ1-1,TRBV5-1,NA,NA,CASSLGGGNGDTEAFF,TGCGCCAGCAGCTTGGGAGGGGGGAATGGGGACACTGAAGCTTTCTTT
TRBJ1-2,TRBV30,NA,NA,CAWSIISKWDLDYGYTF,TGTGCCTGGAGTATAATTTCCAAATGGGACTTGGACTATGGCTACACCTTC
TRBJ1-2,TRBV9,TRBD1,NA,CASSVGTGWNYGYTF,TGTGCCAGCAGCGTAGGGACAGGGTGGAACTATGGCTACACCTTC
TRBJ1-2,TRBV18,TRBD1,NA,CASSPVGQAAYGYTF,TGTGCCAGCTCACCAGTGGGACAGGCGGCCTATGGCTACACCTTC